These T cell receptor beta chains were read from a single sample in a study of response to subunit inactivated influenza vaccine. Using its own MiXCR run on the RT-PCR reads, TCRdb lists one record per CDR3 protein. The sample carries over 150,000 distinct CDR3 sequences, about 10% recorded once. The sequencing here drew on non-naive T cells sorted from PBMCs, taken on the day of vaccination. Every receptor here comes from a man aged 50-60 years who received an inactivated influenza vaccine. Each CDR3 is given without its conserved first and last residue. Each record gives: clone size, J gene, V gene, CDR3 protein. Size values are once, few and many counts, or a class for expanded clones, and some rows have none.

>few|TRBJ2-1|TRBV7-6
ASSLSTPPGEQF
>NA|TRBJ2-1|TRBV7-9
ASSLPPGGSFTIEQF
>NA|TRBJ1-1|TRBV6-5
ASSYVRRAGTEAF
>NA|TRBJ2-2|TRBV5-4
ASSLGGFQNTGELF
>many|TRBJ2-1|TRBV5-1
ASSSGTSGRGFMNEQF
>NA|TRBJ2-1|TRBV27
ASSAQQVSSYNEQF
>many|TRBJ2-5|TRBV15
ATSRGTWEETQY
>many|TRBJ2-3|TRBV28
ASSLGTIWDSYKSTDTQY
>NA|TRBJ2-7|TRBV20-1
SARPSSGLSYEQY
>few|TRBJ1-2|TRBV5-1
ASSFGGSNYGYT
>few|TRBJ1-5|TRBV6-6
ASGVYSNQPQH
>NA|TRBJ2-3|TRBV18
ASSPIGQVDTQY
>NA|TRBJ2-5|TRBV24-1
ATSDSGTGHQETQY
>few|TRBJ2-2|TRBV13
ASSPSSGKYGELF
>many|TRBJ2-7|TRBV4-3
ASSQDLEQGVYEQY
>NA|TRBJ2-1|TRBV19
ASSHPGQGSNEQF
>NA|TRBJ2-5|TRBV2
ASRGGPLEQETQY
>few|TRBJ1-5|TRBV5-1
ASSSSGERGQPQH
>NA|TRBJ2-2|TRBV2
ASRTLQGSGELF
>few|TRBJ2-3|TRBV10-3
AISESAADTQY
>few|TRBJ2-3|TRBV4-2
ASSQATSADTQY
>NA|TRBJ2-5|TRBV7-3
ASRPTRETQY
>few|TRBJ2-1|TRBV20-1
SARDLPSGSISEQF
>NA|TRBJ1-2|TRBV5-4
ASSLLGTYGYT
>few|TRBJ2-1|TRBV2
ATPGGSGKSYNEQF
>few|TRBJ2-1|TRBV7-8
ASSLSGNRGNEQF
>NA|TRBJ1-4|TRBV5-1
ASSSGRDNEKLF
>many|TRBJ2-5|TRBV6-1
ASSRGGETQY
>NA|TRBJ1-4|TRBV12-3/TRBV12-4
ASSPLVNEKLF
>NA|TRBJ2-3|TRBV12-3/TRBV12-4
ASSHGGGLDTQY
>NA|TRBJ1-2|TRBV4-3
ASSQDTGYGYT
>NA|TRBJ1-2|TRBV28
ASSPRGWGYT
>NA|TRBJ1-2|TRBV27
ASSLRGSHGYT
>NA|TRBJ1-1|TRBV3-1
ASSRGQAMNTEAF
>NA|TRBJ1-1|TRBV4-3
ASSQDRSALRTEAF
>NA|TRBJ2-3|TRBV5-1
ASSSGTGGQDTQY
>few|TRBJ1-1|TRBV12-3/TRBV12-4
ASSLGGGRGAF
>NA|TRBJ2-3|TRBV10-3
AISESGRGLRVTDTQY
>many|TRBJ2-1|TRBV29-1
SVDGQYNEQF
>many|TRBJ2-2|TRBV12-3/TRBV12-4
ASSYLVSGPGELF
>few|TRBJ1-5|TRBV19
ASSPRGSGNQPQH